This record covers a single TCR beta chain. Its antigen is still unknown. No qualities accompany the bases; no much larger clone lies one base away. This sample is part of a study of blood T cell repertoires in COVID-19 (dated by TCRdb to 2018 to 2021). For the study in its entirety: The collaborator samples originated in the United States, Italy and Spain and spanned the acute and convalescent phases of COVID-19. The repertoires were released in a freely available public database meant as a resource for research on the immune response to SARS-CoV-2. The dataset comprised deeply sampled blood TCRbeta repertoires from subjects exposed to, actively infected with, or recovered from COVID-19. Where available, HLA class I and class II types were obtained from metadata supplied by the sample provider rather than from assay-based typing. The prospective study material was composed of cDNA or gDNA derived from T cells, B-cell-depleted T cells, or PBMCs. The samples were drawn from the first 160 participants of the ongoing ImmuneRACE study and from under 1,500 subjects provided by 6 global collaborators. The sample metadata nearly always contained a de-identified subject ID, COVID-19 status, age in years and sex.

Here is what the overall study found, with its caveats: How much clinical and demographic metadata was included differed by source and by participant, and the metadata was provided uncurated.

TCRbeta CDR3 regions were amplified from genomic DNA by means of the immunoSEQ Assay, a bias-controlled multiplex PCR. The paper's data handling went like this. Nucleated cell counts per sample were estimated from amplification of reference gene primers within the assay. To quantify the absolute abundance of each unique TCRbeta CDR3 rearrangement, sequence reads were collapsed and filtered. For each sample, productive Simpson clonality was calculated as the square root of Simpson's diversity index over productive rearrangements. TCRdb stores this immuneACCESS table with in-frame sequences only. Part of the clones is absent; in the studies checked, under half of the shortfall reflects unresolved V genes, and no reason is known for the rest. V, J and clone size were drawn from that table, and D and trimming were deduced from the DNA. In this sample the table shows tens of thousands of clones, roughly 88% of which occur a single time. The ten most abundant clones make up over 9.5% of the sample.

Each collaborating institution followed its own protocols to collect whole blood in K2EDTA tubes. Collaborator samples were shipped for TCRbeta analysis as frozen whole blood, isolated PBMCs, or DNA extracted from either sample type. Specimen: peripheral blood. This TCR derives from a human donor with active COVID-19. The donor label of this sample is uncertain.

Read as DNA, the sequence is TGTGCCAGCAGAGCCGGACAGCACACTGAAGCTTTCTTT. Translated, it gives CASRAGQHTEAFF. The rearranged chain carries TRBV6-5 and TRBJ1-1; 6 matching bases give a weak D call of TRBD1. V loses 6 bases, J loses 3 bases, and the germline ends lie 11 bases apart. The germline V gene specifies MNHEY as CDR1 and SVGAGI as CDR2. Spanning cysteine to phenylalanine, the CDR3 consists of 13 amino acids. The only DNA kept is the CDR3, 39 bases in frame from the first base.